This TCR beta chain was recorded in a study of CXCR3-negative and CXCR3-positive naive CD8 T cells. UMI-labeled 5' RACE TRB cDNA libraries were prepared from the cells. TCRdb re-called the 5' RACE reads and shows each CDR3 protein once, DNA omitted. Its table records 45,000 to 60,000 distinct CDR3 sequences. Germline lookup yields CDR1 ENHRY and CDR2 SYGVKD. The CDR3 spans 15 residues. Findings and caveats of the study: Memory CD8+ cells showed much lower diversity, while both naive subsets were comparably high. Memory cells differed in TRBV-TRBJ usage, but naive CXCR3-negative and CXCR3-positive cells had similar usage. Higher TRB CDR3 hydrophobicity marked CXCR3-positive naive cells relative to CXCR3-negative naive cells.

Worth noting for this clonotype: What it binds is not known.

Definition of naive CD8+ T cells rested on a CD45RO-CCR7+CD27+CD95- profile. This TCR derives from a human donor in good health. Some clones in this sample may be carry-over from other donors' samples. V usage is TRBV10-3 and J usage is TRBJ2-7; TCRdb gives TRBD1 as the D gene, but with no DNA this cannot be confirmed. What was sequenced was naive CXCR3- CD8+ T cells from blood. The sample's subset: CD45RO-CCR7+CD27+CD95- naive CD8+ T cells lacking CXCR3 (TNR3-). CDR3 amino acids: CAIRGRDRTPYEQYF.